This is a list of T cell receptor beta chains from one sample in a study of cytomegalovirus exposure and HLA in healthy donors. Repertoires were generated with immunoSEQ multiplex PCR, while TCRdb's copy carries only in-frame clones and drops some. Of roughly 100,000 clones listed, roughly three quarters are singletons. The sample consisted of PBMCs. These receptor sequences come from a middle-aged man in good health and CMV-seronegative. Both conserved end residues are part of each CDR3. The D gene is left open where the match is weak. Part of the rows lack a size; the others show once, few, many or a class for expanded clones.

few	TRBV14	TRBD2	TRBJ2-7	TGTGCCAGCAGCCAATTAACCTTAGCGGGGAGCTACGAGCAGTACTTC	CASSQLTLAGSYEQYF
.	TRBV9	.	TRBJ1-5	TGTGCCAGCAGCGGGGGGGGGAATCAGCCCCAGCATTTT	CASSGGGNQPQHF
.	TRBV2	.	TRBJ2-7	TGTGCCAGCAGCCCGTCCTACGAGCAGTACTTC	CASSPSYEQYF
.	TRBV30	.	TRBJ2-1	TGTGCCTGGACCGAGGGCGCGGCGGGCAATGAGCAGTTCTTC	CAWTEGAAGNEQFF
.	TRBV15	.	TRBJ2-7	TGTGCCACCAGTGGTAACCGGACAGAGTACGTCGAGCAGTACTTC	CATSGNRTEYVEQYF
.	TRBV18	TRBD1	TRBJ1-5	TGTGCCAGCTCACCTTCTATAGGGACAGGTAGCAATCAGCCCCAGCATTTT	CASSPSIGTGSNQPQHF
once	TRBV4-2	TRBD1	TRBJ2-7	TGTGCCAGCAGCCAAGAGTCACAGGGGATTAACGAGCAGTACTTC	CASSQESQGINEQYF
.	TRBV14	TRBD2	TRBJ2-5	TGTGCCAGCAGCCTGCGACTAGCGGGGGGACAAGAGACCCAGTACTTC	CASSLRLAGGQETQYF
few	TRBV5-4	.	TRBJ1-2	TGTGCCAGCAGTTTTGGGGCTAGGGGGGGTATTTCGGGAGGCTACACCTTC	CASSFGARGGISGGYTF
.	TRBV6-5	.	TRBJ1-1	TGTGCCAGCAGTTTACAGGGGAACACTGAAGCTTTCTTT	CASSLQGNTEAFF
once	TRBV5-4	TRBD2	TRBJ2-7	TGTGCCAGCAGTCCGCGGGGGACCGATCGTTACGAGCAGTACTTC	CASSPRGTDRYEQYF
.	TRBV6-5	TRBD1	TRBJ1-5	TGTGCCAGCAGAGACAGGGGGGGTCAGCCCCAGCATTTT	CASRDRGGQPQHF
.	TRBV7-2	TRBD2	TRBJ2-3	TGTGCCAGCAGCTTCAGAGTAGCGGGGAACACAGATACGCAGTATTTT	CASSFRVAGNTDTQYF
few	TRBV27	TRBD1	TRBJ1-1	TGTGCCAGCAGTTTAGGGACAGTGAACACTGAAGCTTTCTTT	CASSLGTVNTEAFF
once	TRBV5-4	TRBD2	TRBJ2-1	TGTGCCAGCAGCTTGGGAGGACTAGCGGGAGGGCATGAGCAGTTCTTC	CASSLGGLAGGHEQFF
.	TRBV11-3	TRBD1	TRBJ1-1	TGTGCCAGCAGAGCAACAGGGGGCACTGAAGCTTTCTTT	CASRATGGTEAFF
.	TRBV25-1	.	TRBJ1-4	TGTGCCAGCAGTGGACGGACAGCCCTTAATGAAAAACTGTTTTTT	CASSGRTALNEKLFF
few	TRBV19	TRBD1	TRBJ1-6	TGTGCCAGTAGTAGGACAGGCGGAAATTCACCCCTCCACTTT	CASSRTGGNSPLHF
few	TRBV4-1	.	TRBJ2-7	TGCGCCAGCAGCCAAGCTAGAAACTACGAGCAGTACTTC	CASSQARNYEQYF
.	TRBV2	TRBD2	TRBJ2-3	TGTGCCAGCAGCAGAGCGGGAGGGCAGGTAGATACGCAGTATTTT	CASSRAGGQVDTQYF
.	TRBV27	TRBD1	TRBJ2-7	TGTGCCAGCAGTCCCGATGACAGGGCCTACGAGCAGTACTTC	CASSPDDRAYEQYF
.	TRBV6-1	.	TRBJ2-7	TGTGCCAGCAGTGAAGCCGGTCGAAACTCCTACGAGCAGTACTTC	CASSEAGRNSYEQYF
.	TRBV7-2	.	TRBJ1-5	TGTGCCAGCAGCTTATTGGCGTTCCGGGGGGATCAGCCCCAGCATTTT	CASSLLAFRGDQPQHF
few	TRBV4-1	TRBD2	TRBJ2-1	TGCGCCAGCAGCCAAGACACTAGCGTGGATGAGCAGTTCTTC	CASSQDTSVDEQFF
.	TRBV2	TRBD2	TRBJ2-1	TGTGCCAGCAGGGGGGGTAGACTAGCGGGAGGGAATGAGCAGTTCTTC	CASRGGRLAGGNEQFF
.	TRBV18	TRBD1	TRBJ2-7	TGTGCCAGCTCACCACCGGGACAGCCCTACGAGCAGTACTTC	CASSPPGQPYEQYF
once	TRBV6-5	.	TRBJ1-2	TGTGCCAGCAGTTACTCGGGCAGTCCTTTTAACTATGGCTACACCTTC	CASSYSGSPFNYGYTF
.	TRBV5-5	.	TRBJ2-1	TGTGCCAGCAGCTTGTTGGGCACGGTTAAGAATGAGCAGTTCTTC	CASSLLGTVKNEQFF
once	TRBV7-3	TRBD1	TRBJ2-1	TGTGCCAGCAGCTCCAGGACAGGGTCCTCCTACAATGAGCAGTTCTTC	CASSSRTGSSYNEQFF
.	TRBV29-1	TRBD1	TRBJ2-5	TGCAGCGTGAGGGAGGCCACAGGGGGGGAGACCCAGTACTTC	CSVREATGGETQYF
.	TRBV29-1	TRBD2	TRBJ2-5	TGCAGCTCCCGGGGGGGAGTCTGTCGAGAGACCCAGTACTTC	CSSRGGVCRETQYF
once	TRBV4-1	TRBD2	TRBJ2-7	TGCGCCAGCAGCCAAGTGACTAGCGGGGAACAGAAGCAGTACTTC	CASSQVTSGEQKQYF
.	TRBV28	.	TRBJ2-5	TGTGCCAGCAACCCCGGGTCCCAAGAGACCCAGTACTTC	CASNPGSQETQYF
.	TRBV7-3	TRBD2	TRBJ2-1	TGTGCCAGCAGCTCGGGACTAGCAGTACTCGATGAGCAGTTCTTC	CASSSGLAVLDEQFF
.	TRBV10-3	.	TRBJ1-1	TGTGCCATCAGTGAGACTCCCTCGAAATCTTCTGAAGCTTTCTTT	CAISETPSKSSEAFF
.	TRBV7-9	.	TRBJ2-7	TGTGCCAGCAGCTTAGAGCGGCTAGCCGGCGAGCAGTACTTC	CASSLERLAGEQYF
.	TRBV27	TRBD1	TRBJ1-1	TGTGTCGTGGGACAGGGAGGCGCTGAAGCTTTCTTT	CVVGQGGAEAFF
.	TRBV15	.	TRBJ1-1	TGTGCCACCAGCGAGGCCAGGGGTCGGCGTACTGAAGCTTTCTTT	CATSEARGRRTEAFF
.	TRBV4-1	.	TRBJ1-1	TGCGCCAGCAGCCAGCTCCCAGGGGCTGGAAGCACTGAAGCTTTCTTT	CASSQLPGAGSTEAFF
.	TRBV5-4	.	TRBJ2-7	TGTGCCAGCAGTGGAAGTAGCAGAGCCTACGAGCAGTACTTC	CASSGSSRAYEQYF
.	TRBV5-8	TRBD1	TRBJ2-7	TGTGCCAGCAGCGAGGACAGGGGGCACGAGCAGTACTTC	CASSEDRGHEQYF
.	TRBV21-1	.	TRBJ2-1	TGTGCCAGCAGCCTGGGGGGAGGGAATGAGCAGTTCTTC	CASSLGGGNEQFF
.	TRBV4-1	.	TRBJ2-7	TGCGCCAGCAGCCATGAGGGCCTCACCTACGAGCAGTACTTC	CASSHEGLTYEQYF
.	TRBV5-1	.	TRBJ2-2	TGCGCCAGCAGTTTTACCAACTACAGGGACACCGGGGAGCTGTTTTTT	CASSFTNYRDTGELFF
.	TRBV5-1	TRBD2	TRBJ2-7	TGCGCCAGCAGCTTCCGGGACTATACCTACGAGCAGTACTTC	CASSFRDYTYEQYF